This section outlines one T cell receptor beta chain sequence together with its context. Its antigen is as yet unknown. Once extracted for a subset, genomic DNA was divided evenly among several immunoSEQ plates. Repertoires were generated with immunoSEQ multiplex PCR, while TCRdb's copy carries only in-frame clones and drops some. The repertoire holds roughly 890,000 clones, over 90% seen once, with around 24% in the top ten. This entry is derived from a study of shared clonotypes between healthy human individuals. Study context: Researchers assigned three CD4 naive, three CD4 memory, two CD8 naive and one CD8 memory plate to each donor. Whole-study findings and limits: Sampling included only blood; tissue repertoires likely differ. Sequencing depth was predicted to influence how clonotypes are shared among donors.

Germline V CDR1 and CDR2: SQVTM, ANQGSEA. The CDR3 has 16 amino acids. V was pared by 7 bases and J by 12 bases, with 31 bases between. CD45RO-negative, CCR7-selected cells formed the naive CD8 fraction, which excluded terminally differentiated effector memory CD45RA+ cells. Sequencing used naive CD8+ T cells sorted from blood. This TCR came from a young man in good health. V gene TRBV29-1 combines with J gene TRBJ2-1; D perhaps matches TRBD2 (5 bases). CDR3 loop: CSGRTFLPGVGLSQFF. As DNA, the CDR3 is TGCAGCGGGAGGACTTTTCTGCCCGGCGTCGGATTATCGCAGTTCTTC.